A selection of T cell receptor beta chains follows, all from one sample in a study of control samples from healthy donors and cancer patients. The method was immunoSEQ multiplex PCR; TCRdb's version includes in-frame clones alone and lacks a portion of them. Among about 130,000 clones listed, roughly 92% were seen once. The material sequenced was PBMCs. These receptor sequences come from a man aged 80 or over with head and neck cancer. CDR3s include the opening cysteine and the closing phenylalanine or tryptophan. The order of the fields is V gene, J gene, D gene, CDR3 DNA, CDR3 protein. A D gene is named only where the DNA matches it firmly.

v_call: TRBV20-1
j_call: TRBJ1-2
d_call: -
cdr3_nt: TGCAGTGCCGGAGATGGCTACACCTTC
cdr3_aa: CSAGDGYTF

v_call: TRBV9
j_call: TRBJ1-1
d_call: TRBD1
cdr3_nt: TGTGCCAGCAGTGGCCCAGGGGGAAAACGTACTGAAGCTTTCTTT
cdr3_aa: CASSGPGGKRTEAFF

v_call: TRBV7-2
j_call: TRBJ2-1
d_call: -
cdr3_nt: TGTGCCAGCAGCTTAAGGGTGAGGGGACCAGGTGAGCAGTTCTTC
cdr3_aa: CASSLRVRGPGEQFF

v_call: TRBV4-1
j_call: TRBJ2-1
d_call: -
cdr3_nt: TGCGCCAGCAGCCAAGGCCGGGACTATGAGCAGTTCTTC
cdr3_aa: CASSQGRDYEQFF

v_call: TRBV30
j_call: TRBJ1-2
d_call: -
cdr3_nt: TGTGCCTGGAGTGTAACGGGGGCGTCCTATGGCTACACCTTC
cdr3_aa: CAWSVTGASYGYTF

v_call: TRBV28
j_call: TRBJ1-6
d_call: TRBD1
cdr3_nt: TGTGCCAGCAGTCTCAGACAGGGCTGGAATTCACCCCTCCACTTT
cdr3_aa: CASSLRQGWNSPLHF

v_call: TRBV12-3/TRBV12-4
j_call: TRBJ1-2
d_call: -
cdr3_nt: TGTGCCAGCAGTTCGGCAGACTATGGCTACACCTTC
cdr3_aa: CASSSADYGYTF

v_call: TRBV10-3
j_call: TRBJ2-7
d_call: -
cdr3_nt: TGTGCCATCAGTGTGGGAGGCGACGAGCAGTACTTC
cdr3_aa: CAISVGGDEQYF

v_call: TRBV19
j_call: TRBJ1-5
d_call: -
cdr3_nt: TGTGCCAGTAGTATTGAGGGCCAGAGACGGAATCAGCCCCAGCATTTT
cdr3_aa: CASSIEGQRRNQPQHF

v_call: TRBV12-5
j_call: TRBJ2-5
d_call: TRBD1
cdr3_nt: TGTGCTAGTGGTTTCCGTCCGGGACAGGGGGCCGGAGAGACCCAGTACTTC
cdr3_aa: CASGFRPGQGAGETQYF

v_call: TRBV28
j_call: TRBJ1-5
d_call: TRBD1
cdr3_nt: TGTGCCAGCAGCCATCGCAGGACAGGGGCTCAGCCCCAGCATTTT
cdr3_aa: CASSHRRTGAQPQHF

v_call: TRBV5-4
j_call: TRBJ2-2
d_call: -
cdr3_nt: TGTGCCAGCAGCTCCGCTCTATCCAAGCTGTTTTTT
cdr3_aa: CASSSALSKLFF

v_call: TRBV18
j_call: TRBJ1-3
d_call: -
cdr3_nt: TGTGCCAGCTCACCCAATCCGACAGTTTCTGGAAACACCATATATTTT
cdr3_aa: CASSPNPTVSGNTIYF

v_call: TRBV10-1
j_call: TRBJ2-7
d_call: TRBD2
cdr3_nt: TGCGCCAGCAGTGAGCAGACTAGCGGGAGCGGTTACGAGCAGTACTTC
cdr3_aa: CASSEQTSGSGYEQYF

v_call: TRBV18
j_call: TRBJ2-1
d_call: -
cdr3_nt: TGTGCCAGCTCACCAGGGGCGGACAATGAGCAGTTCTTC
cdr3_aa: CASSPGADNEQFF